Listed below are T cell receptor beta chains from one sample, sequenced in a study of early T cells in non-severe SARS-CoV-2 infection. From the 5' RACE reads, TCRdb called clonotypes with MiXCR, one entry per CDR3 protein. The repertoire holds about 100,000 distinct CDR3 sequences, with 11% as singletons. The sample taken for sequencing was whole blood. Receptor source: an adult who was a healthcare worker with PCR-confirmed SARS-CoV-2 infection or an uninfected control (not recorded which). The CDR3 runs from the conserved cysteine through the conserved F or W. The D gene is left open where the match is weak. The size of a clone is reported for some rows only, either as once, few or many, or as a class for expanded clones.

CDR3 DNA | CDR3 protein | V gene | CDR3 length | J gene | D gene | clone size
TGTGCCAGCAGCTTAGAGGGGGCTATCGCTGAAGCTTTCTTT | CASSLEGAIAEAFF | TRBV7-9 | 14 | TRBJ1-1 | TRBD1 | NA
TGTGCCAGCAGTCGCAGCAGGGACGGATATGATGGCTACACCTTC | CASSRSRDGYDGYTF | TRBV12-3/TRBV12-4 | 15 | TRBJ1-2 | NA | many
TGTGCCAGCAGACCCCCCTCGGGGTACGAGCAGTACTTC | CASRPPSGYEQYF | TRBV28 | 13 | TRBJ2-7 | NA | NA
TGTGCCAGCAGTCCACCGGGAAGATATTCACCCCTCCACTTT | CASSPPGRYSPLHF | TRBV27 | 14 | TRBJ1-6 | NA | NA
TGTGCCACCAACAGGGGGGGGACCCAGTACTTC | CATNRGGTQYF | TRBV28 | 11 | TRBJ2-5 | NA | few
TGTGCCAGCAGACCCCAAGGGGGCCATAATGAAAAACTGTTTTTT | CASRPQGGHNEKLFF | TRBV28 | 15 | TRBJ1-4 | TRBD1 | few
TGTGCCAGTAGTATAGGGACTGCGATCTACAATGAGCAGTTCTTC | CASSIGTAIYNEQFF | TRBV19 | 15 | TRBJ2-1 | NA | few
TGTGCCACCGCCGGGACGTGGAATGAAAAACTGTTTTTT | CATAGTWNEKLFF | TRBV6-5 | 13 | TRBJ1-4 | NA | many
TGTGCCATCAGTTCCCAGCAGTACTTC | CAISSQQYF | TRBV10-3 | 9 | TRBJ2-7 | NA | NA
TGCGCCAGCACTCGCAGGGTTGGGGGTGAGCAGTTCTTC | CASTRRVGGEQFF | TRBV10-1 | 13 | TRBJ2-1 | NA | NA
TGTGCCAGCAGCAAGACTAGCGGGAACATTACGCAGTATTTT | CASSKTSGNITQYF | TRBV12-3/TRBV12-4 | 14 | TRBJ2-3 | TRBD2 | NA